The 29 T cell receptor beta chains below were found in one sample sequenced in a study of shared clonotypes between healthy human individuals. Repertoires were generated with immunoSEQ multiplex PCR, while TCRdb's copy carries only in-frame clones and drops some. This table holds some 360,000 clones, roughly 70% found once. The specimen was memory CD4+ T cells sorted from blood. As for subset: CD45RA-negative fraction. The receptor set was obtained from a man aged 25-45 years in good health.

Only a few counts were recorded for this clone. This chain links TRBV5-1 with TRBJ2-5; D is possibly TRBD1 (8 bases). V lost 4 bases, J lost 5 bases, and 18 bases lay in between. The CDR3 has 15 amino acids. CDR1 is SGHRS and CDR2 is YFSETQ in the germline V gene. The CDR3 region has the DNA TGCGCCAGCAGCCGGGAGGACAGGGTCTTTGAGACCCAGTACTTC. It is translated as CASSREDRVFETQYF.

The chain couples TRBV2 to TRBJ2-7; D may be TRBD1 (6 bases). Trimming removed 6 bases from V and 4 bases from J, with 13 bases in between. The length of the CDR3 is 13 residues. Germline CDR1 SNHLY, CDR2 FYNNEI. CDR3 nucleotides: TGTGCCAGCAGCACTGACAGGCTGTACGAGCAGTACTTC. It codes for CASSTDRLYEQYF.

The chain combines TRBV19 with TRBJ1-2; no reliable D call. The V and J ends lost 7 bases and 4 bases respectively, with 16 bases between them. Germline V gene sequence: CDR1 LNHDA, CDR2 SQIVND (reference sequence). This CDR3 is built from 14 residues. CDR3 DNA sequence: TGTGCCAGTATTGGGTCAACGGGGAGCTATGGCTACACCTTC. Amino acid sequence: CASIGSTGSYGYTF.

The rearrangement links TRBV7-2 to TRBJ2-1; D not certain. The CDR3 contains 15 residues. Trimming removed 5 bases from V and 6 bases from J, with 17 bases in between. The germline CDR1 and CDR2 sequences are SGHTA and FQGNSA. CDR3 sequence reads: CASSPRLGYSNEQFF. Here the CDR3 DNA reads TGTGCCAGCAGCCCACGACTGGGATACTCCAATGAGCAGTTCTTC.

V usage is TRBV5-5 and J usage is TRBJ1-4; 9 positions agree with TRBD1. The CDR3 length is 15 residues. Germline V gene data show CDR1 as SGHKS and CDR2 as YYEKEE (reference sequence). The V segment lost 2 bases and the J segment 6 bases; nucleotides outside the gene matches: 5. CDR3 nucleotides: TGTGCCAGCAGCTTTTGGTGGACAGGGGATGAAAAACTGTTTTTT. Its translation is CASSFWWTGDEKLFF.

The chain links TRBV2 to TRBJ1-2, with 7 positions matching TRBD1. The germline gives CDR1 SNHLY, CDR2 FYNNEI. This CDR3 contains 17 residues. The J segment lost 1 base and the V segment lost 5 bases, leaving 13 bases of the junction unmatched. The CDR3 sequence is CASSFQTGNGGNYGYTF. CDR3 coding DNA: TGTGCCAGCAGTTTCCAGACAGGGAACGGGGGTAACTATGGCTACACCTTC.

The DNA for the CDR3 is TGTGCCAGCAGCGTAGACCCCACTAGCGGGATTCGCAATGAGCAGTTCTTC. This translates into CASSVDPTSGIRNEQFF. The V gene is TRBV9, the J gene TRBJ2-1; TRBD2 matches at 10 bases. Trimming removed 0 bases from V and 6 bases from J; junction bases left unmatched: 9. Germline CDR1 reads SGDLS; CDR2 reads YYNGEE. The CDR3 totals 17 residues.

The CDR3 region is CASSVGRYEQYF. DNA of the CDR3: TGTGCCAGCTCAGTAGGAAGATACGAGCAGTACTTC. The chain has TRBV5-6 and TRBJ2-7; the D is unclear. The V gene lost 7 bases and the J gene lost 4 bases, with 12 bases spanning the gap. Germline V CDR1 and CDR2: SGHDT, YYEEEE. CDR3 size: 12 residues.

V is TRBV5-6 and J is TRBJ2-2; 12 nucleotides line up with TRBD1. Trimming cost V 2 bases and J 9 bases; bases outside gene matches: 5. The CDR3 is made up of 15 amino acids. Germline CDR1 is SGHDT and CDR2 is YYEEEE. CDR3 loop: CASSFPGQGARELFF. CDR3 in DNA: TGTGCCAGCAGCTTTCCGGGACAGGGGGCGAGGGAGCTGTTTTTT.

The rearrangement uses TRBV29-1 and TRBJ2-5; D is possibly TRBD1 or TRBD2 (5 bases each). The CDR3 sequence is 12 residues long. Trimming removed 6 bases at V and 2 bases at J, with 10 bases between. CDR1 is SQVTM and CDR2 is ANQGSEA in the germline V gene. DNA of the CDR3: TGCAGCGTCGCTTGGGGGCAAGAGACCCAGTACTTC. Translating gives CSVAWGQETQYF.

J is TRBJ2-3 and V is TRBV10-1, with no clear D. Trimming cost V 2 bases and J 5 bases, with 2 bases left between them. CDR3 length: 11 residues. Germline lookup yields CDR1 WNHNN and CDR2 SYGVQD (reference sequence). The DNA of the CDR3 is TGCGCCAGCAGTGAGGGAGATACGCAGTATTTT. This sequence encodes CASSEGDTQYF.

The V and J genes are TRBV28 and TRBJ1-4; D possibly corresponds to TRBD1 (5 bases). Germline-derived CDR1 and CDR2 are MDHEN and SYDVKM. The CDR3 covers 15 residues. The ends were cut back, 6 bases at V and 1 base at J, with 12 bases in the middle. Written as DNA, the CDR3 is TGTGCCAGCAGGGGGAGGGACCTAACTAATGAAAAACTGTTTTTT. Translating it yields CASRGRDLTNEKLFF. The variable domain in full, completed from reference TRBV28 and TRBJ1-4, reads DVKVTQSSRYLVKRTGEKVFLECVQDMDHENMFWYRQDPGLGLRLIYFSYDVKMKEKGDIPEGYSVSREKKERFSLILESASTNQTSMYLCASRGRDLTNEKLFFGSGTQLSVL.

CDR3 sequence: CASSERGGTQYF. The CDR3 DNA reads as TGTGCCAGCAGTGAACGAGGTGGTACGCAGTATTTT. This chain connects TRBV2 to TRBJ2-3, with no clear D. V lost 2 bases, J lost 8 bases, and 8 bases lay in between. CDR1 is SNHLY and CDR2 is FYNNEI in the germline V gene. The CDR3 has 12 amino acids. The whole variable domain, remainder taken from reference TRBV2 and TRBJ2-3, is EPEVTQTPSHQVTQMGQEVILRCVPISNHLYFYWYRQILGQKVEFLVSFYNNEISEKSEIFDDQFSVERPDGSNFTLKIRSTKLEDSAMYFCASSERGGTQYFGPGTRLTVL.

The chain joins TRBV9 to TRBJ1-4; tentatively, D is TRBD1 (5 bases). V lost 4 bases and J lost 2, with 9 bases in between. The CDR3 contains 14 residues. Germline V gives CDR1 SGDLS, CDR2 YYNGEE. The CDR3 nucleotides read TGTGCCAGCAGCCGGGGGGTGACTAATGAAAAACTGTTTTTT. The encoded protein is CASSRGVTNEKLFF. The variable domain in full, with the rest retrieved from reference TRBV9 and TRBJ1-4, is DSGVTQTPKHLITATGQRVTLRCSPRSGDLSVYWYQQSLDQGLQFLIQYYNGEERAKGNILERFSAQQFPDLHSELNLSSLELGDSALYFCASSRGVTNEKLFFGSGTQLSVL.

The chain links TRBV19 to TRBJ2-7; D uncertain. The V end was cut by 6 bases, the J end by 0 bases, with 27 bases between. The CDR3 runs 19 residues. Germline-derived CDR1 and CDR2 are LNHDA and SQIVND (reference sequence). This chain's CDR3 is CASSVPERHGPLRSYEQYF. The DNA for the CDR3 is TGTGCCAGTAGCGTACCAGAGAGACACGGACCACTACGCTCCTACGAGCAGTACTTC.

The chain links TRBV28 to TRBJ2-3, with a possible D match to TRBD1 (6 bases). The length of the CDR3 is 12 residues. Germline assignment: CDR1 MDHEN and CDR2 SYDVKM. Trimming took off 6 bases at V and 9 bases at J, with 13 bases between the two ends. The DNA for the CDR3 is TGTGCCAGCAGACCAGGGGCGTGGACGCAGTATTTT. Protein product: CASRPGAWTQYF.

This chain links TRBV6-6 with TRBJ2-7; 7 bases match TRBD1. From germline, CDR1 is MNHNY and CDR2 SVGAGI (reference sequence). The CDR3 has 12 residues. With V trimmed by 4 bases and J by 6 bases, 3 bases remained unmatched. In DNA form, the CDR3 reads TGTGCCAGCAGTTCCGACAGGGTCGAGCAGTACTTC. Its protein product is CASSSDRVEQYF.

V usage is TRBV25-1 and J usage is TRBJ2-1; the D is unclear. Germline V gene data show CDR1 as MGHDK and CDR2 as SYGVNS. The CDR3 runs 12 residues. The V gene lost 5 bases and the J gene lost 7 bases, with 9 bases spanning the gap. The CDR3 reads CASSRVPNEQFF. The CDR3 nucleotides are TGTGCCAGCAGTAGGGTTCCTAATGAGCAGTTCTTC.

V is TRBV11-3 and J is TRBJ2-1, with TRBD2 matching 7 bases. The CDR3 runs to 14 residues. Germline CDR1 and CDR2: SGHNT and YENEEA. Trimming at V came to 2 bases and at J to 9 bases, leaving 7 bases not matched to a gene. This CDR3 is CASSLMGGDGEQFF. In DNA, the CDR3 is TGTGCCAGCAGCTTAATGGGGGGGGACGGTGAGCAGTTCTTC.

The V and J genes are TRBV2 and TRBJ1-3, with a weak D call TRBD1 (5 bases). V gave up 3 bases and J gave up 0 bases, with 9 bases separating them. The germline CDR1 and CDR2 sequences are SNHLY and FYNNEI. This CDR3 spans 15 amino acids. CDR3 nucleotides: TGTGCCAGCAGTGATCGGGGCCACTCTGGAAACACCATATATTTT. This gives the protein CASSDRGHSGNTIYF. The full variable domain, with the rest looked up from reference TRBV2 and TRBJ1-3, is EPEVTQTPSHQVTQMGQEVILRCVPISNHLYFYWYRQILGQKVEFLVSFYNNEISEKSEIFDDQFSVERPDGSNFTLKIRSTKLEDSAMYFCASSDRGHSGNTIYFGEGSWLTVV.

This clone occurred a few times. The chain is built from TRBV11-3 and TRBJ1-2; no reliable D call. V lost 10 bases and J lost 8, with 26 bases in between. The germline CDR1 and CDR2 sequences are SGHNT and YENEEA. The CDR3 spans 15 residues. The CDR3 DNA is TGTGCCACCTATCATGGGGAGTTAACTAAGGTGGGCTACACCTTC. Its translation is CATYHGELTKVGYTF.

The chain joins TRBV10-3 to TRBJ2-1; perhaps TRBD2 as D (6 bases). V shed 10 bases and J shed 6 bases, with 16 bases lying between them. CDR1 and CDR2 (germline): ENHRY, SYGVKD. The CDR3 covers 13 residues. CDR3 amino acids: CATEHGSGNEQFF. The DNA of the CDR3 is TGTGCCACCGAGCACGGGAGTGGCAATGAGCAGTTCTTC.

This chain links TRBV7-6 with TRBJ2-4, with TRBD1 matching over 11 bases. CDR1 SGHVS and CDR2 FNYEAQ come from the germline V gene. J was trimmed by 6 bases and V by 5 bases; bases with no gene match: 3. The CDR3 spans 14 residues. The CDR3 sequence: CASSPGTGGNIQYF. CDR3 DNA: TGTGCCAGCAGCCCCGGGACAGGGGGAAACATTCAGTACTTC.

This chain links TRBV27 with TRBJ1-5; a weak D match, TRBD1 (5 bases). V shed 6 bases and J shed 3 bases, with 15 bases lying between them. CDR3 length: 15 residues. From germline, CDR1 is MNHEY and CDR2 SMNVEV (reference sequence). CDR3 sequence (DNA): TGTGCCAGCAGCGAGGGACCGGCTAACAATCAGCCCCAGCATTTT. Its translation: CASSEGPANNQPQHF.

The J gene is TRBJ2-7, the V gene TRBV28, with 7 bases lining up with TRBD2. The CDR3 loop spans 14 amino acids. Trimming removed 5 bases from V and 4 bases from J; junction bases left unmatched: 8. Germline V gene data show CDR1 as MDHEN and CDR2 as SYDVKM. CDR3 protein: CASSRGGSAYEQYF. DNA for the CDR3: TGTGCCAGCAGTCGGGGAGGGAGCGCTTACGAGCAGTACTTC.

The genes are TRBV19 and TRBJ2-7; D might be TRBD1 (6 bases). The CDR3 consists of 15 residues. V lost 1 base and J 2 bases, leaving 12 bases between the germline ends. Germline V gives CDR1 LNHDA, CDR2 SQIVND (reference sequence). CDR3 in DNA: TGTGCCAGTAGTATAGCAGGGGCCCTTCCCTACGAGCAGTACTTC. Its protein is CASSIAGALPYEQYF.

The chain employs TRBV19 and TRBJ2-5, with 7 bases that match TRBD1. This CDR3 is 15 amino acids long. V lost 7 bases and J lost 1; bases outside the gene matches: 9. The germline V gene has CDR1 LNHDA and CDR2 SQIVND (reference sequence). The CDR3 loop is CASTSRTGAQETQYF. CDR3 coding DNA: TGTGCCAGTACCTCCCGAACAGGGGCCCAAGAGACCCAGTACTTC.

Many counts were recorded for this clone. The chain carries TRBV28 and TRBJ1-5; tentatively, D is TRBD1 (5 bases). This CDR3 contains 18 residues. V was cut by 5 bases and J by 6 bases, with 26 bases left in between. Germline lookup yields CDR1 MDHEN and CDR2 SYDVKM. As DNA, the CDR3 is TGTGCCAGCAGTCCCAGCCCCGGGCTCGGGGGGATCGCTCAGCCCCAGCATTTT. This codes for CASSPSPGLGGIAQPQHF.

The chain has TRBV5-5 and TRBJ2-1; D is tentatively TRBD1 or TRBD2 (5 bases each). Germline CDR1 SGHKS, CDR2 YYEKEE (reference sequence). V was cut by 3 bases and J by 7 bases, with 23 bases left in between. CDR3 length equals 17 residues. The DNA of the CDR3 is TGTGCCAGCAGCTGGGAGTCCGGGACCGACTTAGGTAATGAGCAGTTCTTC. As protein: CASSWESGTDLGNEQFF.